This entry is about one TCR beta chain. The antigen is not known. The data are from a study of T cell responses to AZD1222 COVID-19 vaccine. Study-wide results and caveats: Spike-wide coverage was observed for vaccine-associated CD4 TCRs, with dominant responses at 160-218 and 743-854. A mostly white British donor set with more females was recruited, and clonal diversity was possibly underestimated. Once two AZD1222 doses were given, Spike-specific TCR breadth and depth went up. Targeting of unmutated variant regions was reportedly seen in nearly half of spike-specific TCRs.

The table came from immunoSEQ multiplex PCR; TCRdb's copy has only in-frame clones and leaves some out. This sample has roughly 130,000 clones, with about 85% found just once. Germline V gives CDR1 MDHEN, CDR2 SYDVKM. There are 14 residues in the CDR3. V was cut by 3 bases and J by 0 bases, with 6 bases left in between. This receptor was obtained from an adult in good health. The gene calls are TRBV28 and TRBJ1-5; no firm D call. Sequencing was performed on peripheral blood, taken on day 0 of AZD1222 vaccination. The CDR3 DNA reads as TGTGCCAGCAGTTTTCAGGTTAGCAATCAGCCCCAGCATTTT. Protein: CASSFQVSNQPQHF.